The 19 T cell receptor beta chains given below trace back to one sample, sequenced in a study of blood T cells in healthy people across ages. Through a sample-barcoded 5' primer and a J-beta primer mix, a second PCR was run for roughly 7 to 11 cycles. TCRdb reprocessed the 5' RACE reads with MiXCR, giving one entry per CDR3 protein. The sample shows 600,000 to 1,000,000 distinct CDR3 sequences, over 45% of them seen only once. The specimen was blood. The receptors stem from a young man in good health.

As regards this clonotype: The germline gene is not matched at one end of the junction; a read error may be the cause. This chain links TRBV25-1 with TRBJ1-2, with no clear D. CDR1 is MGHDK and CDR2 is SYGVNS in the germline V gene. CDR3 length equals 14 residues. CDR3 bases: TGTGCCTGCAGTGACTATGGCCGCGGATATGGCTACACCTTC. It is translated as CACSDYGRGYGYTF.

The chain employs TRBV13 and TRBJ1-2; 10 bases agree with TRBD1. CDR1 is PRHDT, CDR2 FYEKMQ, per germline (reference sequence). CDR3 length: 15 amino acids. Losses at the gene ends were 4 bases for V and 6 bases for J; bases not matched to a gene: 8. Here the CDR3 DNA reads TGTGCCAGCAGCTCCCCGGGACAGGGGATTCATGGCTACACCTTC. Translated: CASSSPGQGIHGYTF.

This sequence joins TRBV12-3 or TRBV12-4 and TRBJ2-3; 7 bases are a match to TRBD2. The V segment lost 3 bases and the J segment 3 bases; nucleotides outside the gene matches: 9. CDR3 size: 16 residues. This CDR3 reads CASSFGSGPPTDTQYF. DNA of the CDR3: TGTGCCAGCAGTTTTGGTAGCGGGCCACCTACAGATACGCAGTATTTT.

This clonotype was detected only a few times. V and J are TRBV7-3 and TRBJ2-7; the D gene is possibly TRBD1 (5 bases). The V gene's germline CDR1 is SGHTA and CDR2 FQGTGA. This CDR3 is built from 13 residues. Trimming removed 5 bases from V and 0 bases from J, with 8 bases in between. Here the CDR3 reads CASSPDNSYEQYF. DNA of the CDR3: TGTGCCAGCAGCCCGGACAACTCCTACGAGCAGTACTTC.

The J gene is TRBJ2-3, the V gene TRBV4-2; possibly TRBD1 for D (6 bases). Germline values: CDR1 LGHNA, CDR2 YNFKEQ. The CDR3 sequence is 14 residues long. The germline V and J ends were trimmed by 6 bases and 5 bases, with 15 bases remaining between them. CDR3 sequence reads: CASRGTGSKDTQYF. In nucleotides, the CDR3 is TGTGCCAGCAGGGGAACAGGGTCTAAAGATACGCAGTATTTT.

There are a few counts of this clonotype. DNA for the CDR3: TGTGCCAGCAGCCCCTTCGGGTCTGTAACCACCGGGACTAGCGGGAGGGGCTGGAGCAATGAGCAGTTCTTC. Protein product: CASSPFGSVTTGTSGRGWSNEQFF. The chain employs TRBV6-4 and TRBJ2-1, with 16 nucleotides matching TRBD2. The CDR3 covers 24 residues. The V gene's germline CDR1 is MRHNA and CDR2 SNTAGT. V gave up 6 bases and J gave up 6 bases; unmatched junction bases: 29.

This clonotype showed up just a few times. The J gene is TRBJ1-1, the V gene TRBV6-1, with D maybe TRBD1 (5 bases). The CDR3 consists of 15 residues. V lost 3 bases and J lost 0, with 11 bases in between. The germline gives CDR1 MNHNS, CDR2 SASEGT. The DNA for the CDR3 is TGTGCCAGCAGTGAGCAGGGAACGTTGAACACTGAAGCTTTCTTT. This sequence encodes CASSEQGTLNTEAFF.

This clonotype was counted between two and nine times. CDR3 in DNA: TGTGCCAGCAGCCCCGAGCTCCTAGGACAGGGGACCTACGAGCAGTACTTC. Amino acid sequence: CASSPELLGQGTYEQYF. V and J are TRBV7-2 and TRBJ2-7; 9 nucleotides agree with TRBD1. With V trimmed by 5 bases and J by 2 bases, 13 bases remained unmatched. CDR1 and CDR2 (germline): SGHTA, FQGNSA. This CDR3 has 17 residues.

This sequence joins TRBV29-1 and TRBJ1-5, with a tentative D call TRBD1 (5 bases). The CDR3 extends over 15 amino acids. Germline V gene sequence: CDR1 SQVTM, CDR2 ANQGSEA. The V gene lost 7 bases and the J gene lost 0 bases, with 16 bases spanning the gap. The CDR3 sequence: CSERINRNSNQPQHF. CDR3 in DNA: TGCAGCGAGCGTATAAACAGGAATAGCAATCAGCCCCAGCATTTT.

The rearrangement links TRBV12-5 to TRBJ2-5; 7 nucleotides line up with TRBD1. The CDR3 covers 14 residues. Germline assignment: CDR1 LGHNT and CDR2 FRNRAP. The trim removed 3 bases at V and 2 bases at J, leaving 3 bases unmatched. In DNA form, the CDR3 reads TGTGCTAGTGGTTTCGACAGGGAACAAGAGACCCAGTACTTC. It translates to CASGFDREQETQYF.

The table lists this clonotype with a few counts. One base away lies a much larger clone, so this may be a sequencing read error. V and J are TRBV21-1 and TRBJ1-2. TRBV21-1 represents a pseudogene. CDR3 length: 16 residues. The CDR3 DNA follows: TGTGCCAGCAGCAAAGGGGGACGGCGAGCTAACTATGGCTACACCTTC. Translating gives CASSKGGRRANYGYTF.

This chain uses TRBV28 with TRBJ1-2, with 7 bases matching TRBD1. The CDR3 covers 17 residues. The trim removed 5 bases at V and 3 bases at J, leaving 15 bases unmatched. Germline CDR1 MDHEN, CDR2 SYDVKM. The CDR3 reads CASSPPTGFGYDYGYTF. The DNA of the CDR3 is TGTGCCAGCAGTCCGCCGACAGGGTTTGGGTATGACTATGGCTACACCTTC.

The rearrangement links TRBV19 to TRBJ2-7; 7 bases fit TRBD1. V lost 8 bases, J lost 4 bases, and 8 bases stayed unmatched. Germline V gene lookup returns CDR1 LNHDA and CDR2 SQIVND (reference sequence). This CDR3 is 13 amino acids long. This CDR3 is CASRRDREYEQYF. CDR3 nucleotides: TGTGCCAGTCGCCGGGACAGAGAATACGAGCAGTACTTC.

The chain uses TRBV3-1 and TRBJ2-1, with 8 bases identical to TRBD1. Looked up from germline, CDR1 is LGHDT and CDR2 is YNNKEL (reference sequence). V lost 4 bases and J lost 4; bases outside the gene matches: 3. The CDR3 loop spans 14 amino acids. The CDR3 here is CASSPRTGYNEQFF. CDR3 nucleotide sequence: TGTGCCAGCAGCCCTCGGACAGGGTACAATGAGCAGTTCTTC.

In DNA, the CDR3 is TGCAGCGTTGGGGTATCTAGCACAGATACGCAGTATTTT. It codes for CSVGVSSTDTQYF. The V call is TRBV29-1, the J call TRBJ2-3; D is unclear. There are 13 residues in the CDR3. The V end lost 4 bases, the J end lost 0 bases, and 8 bases lay between the germline ends. The germline gives CDR1 SQVTM, CDR2 ANQGSEA.

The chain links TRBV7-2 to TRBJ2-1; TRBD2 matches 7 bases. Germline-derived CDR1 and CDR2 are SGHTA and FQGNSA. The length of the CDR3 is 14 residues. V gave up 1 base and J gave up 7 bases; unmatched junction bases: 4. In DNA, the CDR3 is TGTGCCAGCAGCTTAGATAACGGGAGGAATGAGCAGTTCTTC. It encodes CASSLDNGRNEQFF.

The CDR3 here is CSTDRTRRYNEQFF. In DNA, the CDR3 is TGCAGCACAGACCGGACTAGGCGGTACAATGAGCAGTTCTTC. V is TRBV29-1 and J is TRBJ2-1; 7 bases agree with TRBD2. The CDR3 is made up of 14 amino acids. Germline lookup yields CDR1 SQVTM and CDR2 ANQGSEA. Trimming cost V 8 bases and J 4 bases; bases outside gene matches: 11.

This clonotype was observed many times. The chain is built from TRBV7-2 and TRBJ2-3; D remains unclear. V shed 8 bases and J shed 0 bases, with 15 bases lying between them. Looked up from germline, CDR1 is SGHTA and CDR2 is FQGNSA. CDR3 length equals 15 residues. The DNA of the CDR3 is TGTGCCAGCTCCACTCAGATACTGAGCACAGATACGCAGTATTTT. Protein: CASSTQILSTDTQYF.

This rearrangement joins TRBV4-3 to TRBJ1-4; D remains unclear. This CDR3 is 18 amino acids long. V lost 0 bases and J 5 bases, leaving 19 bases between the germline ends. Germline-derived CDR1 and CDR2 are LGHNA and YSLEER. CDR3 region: CASSQEPPNRPRNEKLFF. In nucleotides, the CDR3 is TGCGCCAGCAGCCAAGAGCCCCCGAATAGGCCGCGCAATGAAAAACTGTTTTTT.